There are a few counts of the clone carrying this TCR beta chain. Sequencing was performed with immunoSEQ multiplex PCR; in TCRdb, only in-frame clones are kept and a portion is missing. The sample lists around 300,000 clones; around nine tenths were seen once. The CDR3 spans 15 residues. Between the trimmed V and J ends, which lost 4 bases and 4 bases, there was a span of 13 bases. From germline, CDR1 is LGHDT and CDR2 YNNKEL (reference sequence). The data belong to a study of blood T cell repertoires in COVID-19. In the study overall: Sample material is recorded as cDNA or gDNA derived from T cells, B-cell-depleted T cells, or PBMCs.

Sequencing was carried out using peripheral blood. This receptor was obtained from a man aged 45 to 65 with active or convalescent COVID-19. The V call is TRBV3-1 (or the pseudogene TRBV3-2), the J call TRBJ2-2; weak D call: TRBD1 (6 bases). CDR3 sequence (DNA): TGTGCCAGCAGCCCGTTAGGGGACACCACCGGGGAGCTGTTTTTT. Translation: CASSPLGDTTGELFF.